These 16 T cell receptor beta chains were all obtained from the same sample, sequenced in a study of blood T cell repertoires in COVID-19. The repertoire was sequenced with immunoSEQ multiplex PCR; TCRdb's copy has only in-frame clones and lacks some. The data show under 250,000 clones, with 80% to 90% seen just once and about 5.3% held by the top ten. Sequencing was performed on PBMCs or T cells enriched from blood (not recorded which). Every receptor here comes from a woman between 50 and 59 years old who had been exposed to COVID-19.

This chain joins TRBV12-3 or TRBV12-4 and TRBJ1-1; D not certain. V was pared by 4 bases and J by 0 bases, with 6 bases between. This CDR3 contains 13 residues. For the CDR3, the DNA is TGTGCCAGCAGTTCCCCTTTGAACACTGAAGCTTTCTTT. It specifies CASSSPLNTEAFF.

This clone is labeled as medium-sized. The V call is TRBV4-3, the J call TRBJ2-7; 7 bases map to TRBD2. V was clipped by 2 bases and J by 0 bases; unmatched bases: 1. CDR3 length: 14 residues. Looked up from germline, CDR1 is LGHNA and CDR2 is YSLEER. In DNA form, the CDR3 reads TGCGCCAGCAGCCAATGGACTAGCTCCTACGAGCAGTACTTC. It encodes CASSQWTSSYEQYF.

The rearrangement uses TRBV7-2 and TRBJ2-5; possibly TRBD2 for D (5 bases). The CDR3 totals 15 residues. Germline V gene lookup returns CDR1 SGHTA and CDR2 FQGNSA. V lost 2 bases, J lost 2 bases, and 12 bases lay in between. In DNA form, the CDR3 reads TGTGCCAGCAGCTTATCCTCCCCGGGGCAAGAGACCCAGTACTTC. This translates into CASSLSSPGQETQYF.

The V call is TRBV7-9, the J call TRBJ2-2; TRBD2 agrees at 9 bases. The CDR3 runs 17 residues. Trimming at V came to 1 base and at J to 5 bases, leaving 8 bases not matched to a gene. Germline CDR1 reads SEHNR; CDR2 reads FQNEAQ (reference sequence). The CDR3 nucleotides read TGTGCCAGCAGCTTAGGTCGGTGGAGCGGGGGGACCGGGGAGCTGTTTTTT. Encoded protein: CASSLGRWSGGTGELFF.

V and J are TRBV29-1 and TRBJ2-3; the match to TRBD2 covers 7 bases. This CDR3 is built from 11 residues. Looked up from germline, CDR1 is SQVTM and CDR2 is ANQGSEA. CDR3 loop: CGGREADTQYF. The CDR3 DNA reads TGCGGAGGGAGGGAAGCAGATACGCAGTATTTT.

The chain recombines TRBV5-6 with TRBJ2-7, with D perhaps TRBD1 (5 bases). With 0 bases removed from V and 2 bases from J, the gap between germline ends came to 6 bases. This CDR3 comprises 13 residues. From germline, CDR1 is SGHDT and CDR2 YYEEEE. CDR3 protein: CASSLGTTYEQYF. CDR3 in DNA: TGTGCCAGCAGCTTGGGGACAACCTACGAGCAGTACTTC.

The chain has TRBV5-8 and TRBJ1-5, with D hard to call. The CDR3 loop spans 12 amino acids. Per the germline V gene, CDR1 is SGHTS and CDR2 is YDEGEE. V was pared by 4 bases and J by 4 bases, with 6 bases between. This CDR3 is CASSIVNQPQHF. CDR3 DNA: TGTGCCAGCAGCATCGTTAATCAGCCCCAGCATTTT.

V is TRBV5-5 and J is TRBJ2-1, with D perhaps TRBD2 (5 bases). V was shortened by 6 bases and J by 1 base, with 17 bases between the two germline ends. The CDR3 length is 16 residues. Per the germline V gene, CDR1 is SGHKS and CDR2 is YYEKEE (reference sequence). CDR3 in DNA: TGTGCCAGCACCCAGGACTGGCGCAGTTCCTACAATGAGCAGTTCTTC. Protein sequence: CASTQDWRSSYNEQFF.

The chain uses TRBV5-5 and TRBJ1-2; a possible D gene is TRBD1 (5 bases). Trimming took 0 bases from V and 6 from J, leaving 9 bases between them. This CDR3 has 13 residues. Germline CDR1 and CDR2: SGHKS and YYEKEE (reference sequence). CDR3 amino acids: CASSLARVDGYTF. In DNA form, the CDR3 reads TGTGCCAGCAGCTTGGCCAGGGTCGATGGCTACACCTTC.

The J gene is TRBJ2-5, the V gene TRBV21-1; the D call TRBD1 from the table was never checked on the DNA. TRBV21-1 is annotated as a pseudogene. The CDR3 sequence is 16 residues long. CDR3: CASAQVTGWGGETQYF. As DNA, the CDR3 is TGTGCCAGCGCCCAGGTGACAGGGTGGGGTGGAGAGACCCAGTACTTC.

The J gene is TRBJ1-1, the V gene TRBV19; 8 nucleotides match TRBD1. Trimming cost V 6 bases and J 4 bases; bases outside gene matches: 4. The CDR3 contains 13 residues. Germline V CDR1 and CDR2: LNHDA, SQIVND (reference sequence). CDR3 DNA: TGTGCCAGTAGCTCAACAGGGGGCACTGAAGCTTTCTTT. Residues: CASSSTGGTEAFF.

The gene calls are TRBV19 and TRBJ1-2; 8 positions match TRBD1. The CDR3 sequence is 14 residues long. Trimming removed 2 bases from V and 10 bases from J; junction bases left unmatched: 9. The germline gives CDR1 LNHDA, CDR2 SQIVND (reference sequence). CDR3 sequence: CASSISGQGLLYTF. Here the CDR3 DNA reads TGTGCCAGTAGTATAAGCGGACAGGGCCTTCTCTACACCTTC.

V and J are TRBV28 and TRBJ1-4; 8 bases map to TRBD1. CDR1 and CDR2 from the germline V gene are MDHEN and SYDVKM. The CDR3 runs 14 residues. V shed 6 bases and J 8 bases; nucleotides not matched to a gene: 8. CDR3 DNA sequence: TGTGCCAGCAGCGAGACAGGGGAGAGGGAAAAACTGTTTTTT. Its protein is CASSETGEREKLFF.

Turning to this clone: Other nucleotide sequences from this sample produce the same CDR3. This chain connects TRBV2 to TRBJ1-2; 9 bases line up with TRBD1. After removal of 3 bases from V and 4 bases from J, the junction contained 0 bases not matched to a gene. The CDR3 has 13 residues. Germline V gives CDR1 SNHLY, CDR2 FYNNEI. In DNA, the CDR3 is TGTGCCAGCAGTGAGACAGGGGGCTATGGCTACACCTTC. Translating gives CASSETGGYGYTF.

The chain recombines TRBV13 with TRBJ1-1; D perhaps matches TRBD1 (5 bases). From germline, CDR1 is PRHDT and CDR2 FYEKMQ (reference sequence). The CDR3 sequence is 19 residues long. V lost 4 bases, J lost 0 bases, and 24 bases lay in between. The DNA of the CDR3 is TGTGCCAGCAGCTCCGGGACTGCACGAATTATTTCCATGAACACTGAAGCTTTCTTT. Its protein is CASSSGTARIISMNTEAFF.

This CDR3 is CASSFASGRGGELFF. The CDR3 DNA follows: TGTGCCAGCAGCTTCGCCTCAGGGAGGGGCGGGGAGCTGTTTTTT. This chain uses TRBV7-3 with TRBJ2-2, with TRBD2 matching over 7 bases. V lost 3 bases, J lost 7 bases, and 8 bases stayed unmatched. The CDR3 spans 15 residues. Germline lookup yields CDR1 SGHTA and CDR2 FQGTGA.